This T cell receptor beta chain was recorded in a study of Ad26.COV2.S vaccination and SARS-CoV-2 variants. Overall study context: Into the muscle, Ad26.COV2.S was dosed once or twice, 56 days apart. Study observations and caveats: After vaccination, substantial breadth of spike-specific CD8+ and CD4+ responses was reported. Using TCR breadth and depth analyses may have led to underestimated total T cell responses. Placebo recipients showed lower spike-specific TCR breadth than vaccinees.

Regarding treatment: about 20 received Ad26.COV2.S at low or high dose, single or two shots; about 5 received placebo; per-sample allocation not given. Sampling was done on day 63 after the first vaccine or placebo injection. Details on this clone: Its antigen is unidentified.

The CDR3 has 15 residues. Germline loops: CDR1 SEHNR, CDR2 FQNEAQ (reference sequence). The V segment lost 5 bases and the J segment 3 bases; nucleotides outside the gene matches: 4. The table came from immunoSEQ multiplex PCR; TCRdb's copy has only in-frame clones and leaves some out. The sample has 500,000 or so clones, roughly 89% seen once. This material consisted of peripheral blood, taken in a trial of Ad26.COV2.S vaccine versus placebo. V usage is TRBV7-9 and J usage is TRBJ1-3; 10 bases are shared with TRBD1. The receptor comes from a person aged 18-60 years who received the Ad26.COV2.S COVID-19 vaccine or a placebo. The chain's CDR3 is CASSPTGGNGNTIYF. DNA of the CDR3: TGTGCCAGCAGCCCGACAGGGGGCAATGGAAACACCATATATTTT.